This T cell receptor beta chain emerged from a study of technical replicates of blood from a handful of donors. The assay was immunoSEQ multiplex PCR, and TCRdb's table has in-frame clones only and misses some. The sample comprises tens of thousands of clones, approximately 97% of which are singletons, and under 0.3% rests with the top ten. The CDR3 consists of 14 residues. Germline-derived CDR1 and CDR2 are SGHAT and FQNNGV. Trimming at V came to 4 bases and at J to 5 bases, leaving 7 bases not matched to a gene. The chain has TRBV11-2 and TRBJ1-1; 7 nucleotides match TRBD1. This TCR derives from a human donor in good health. Sequencing was carried out using T cells isolated from PBMCs. CDR3 sequence reads: CASSSGQVRTEAFF. CDR3 DNA sequence: TGTGCCAGCAGCTCAGGACAGGTTCGGACTGAAGCTTTCTTT.